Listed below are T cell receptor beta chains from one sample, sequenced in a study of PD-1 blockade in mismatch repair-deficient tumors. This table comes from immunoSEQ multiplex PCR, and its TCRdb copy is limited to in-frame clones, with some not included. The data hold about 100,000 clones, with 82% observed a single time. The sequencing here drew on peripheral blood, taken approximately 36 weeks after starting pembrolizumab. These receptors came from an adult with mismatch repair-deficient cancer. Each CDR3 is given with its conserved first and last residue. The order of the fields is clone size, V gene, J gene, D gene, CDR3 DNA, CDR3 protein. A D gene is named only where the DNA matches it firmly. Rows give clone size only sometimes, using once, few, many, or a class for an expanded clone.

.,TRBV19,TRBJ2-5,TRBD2,TGTGCCAGTAGTATCCCGGGACTAAAGGAGACCCAGTACTTC,CASSIPGLKETQYF
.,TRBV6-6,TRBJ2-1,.,TGTGCCAGCGAGTTAAAAGGCAATGAGCAGTTCTTC,CASELKGNEQFF
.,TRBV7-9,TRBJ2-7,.,TGTGCCAGCAGCCGGGGGGGACAGAGCTACGAGCAGTACTTC,CASSRGGQSYEQYF
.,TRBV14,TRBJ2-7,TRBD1,TGTGCCAGCAGCCAAGTGGGGACAGGGGGCGCAGGGCAGTACTTC,CASSQVGTGGAGQYF
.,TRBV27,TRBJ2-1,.,TGTGCCAGCAGTACAGACTACTCCTACAATGAGCAGTTCTTC,CASSTDYSYNEQFF
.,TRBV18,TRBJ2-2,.,TGTGCCAGCTCAGCCTCCTACACCGGGGAGCTGTTTTTT,CASSASYTGELFF
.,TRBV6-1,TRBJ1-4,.,TGTGCCAGCCGGGCACTGGGGGGGAATGAAAAACTGTTTTTT,CASRALGGNEKLFF
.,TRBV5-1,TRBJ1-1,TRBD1,TGCGCCAGCAGCTCTTTAGGGACAGCGAACACTGAAGCTTTCTTT,CASSSLGTANTEAFF
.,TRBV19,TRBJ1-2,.,TGTGCCAGTCAAAATTTCCTTCAGGGGACCGACCTAAAGGACTATGGCTACACCTTC,CASQNFLQGTDLKDYGYTF
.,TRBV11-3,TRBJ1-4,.,TGTGCCAGCAGCTACCCAACTAATGAAAAACTGTTTTTT,CASSYPTNEKLFF
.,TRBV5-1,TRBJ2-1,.,TGCGCCAGCAGCTCGGACAAGTCCTACAATGAGCAGTTCTTC,CASSSDKSYNEQFF
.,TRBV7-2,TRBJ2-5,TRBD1,TGTGCCAGCAGCTTTCTAGCCGTGACAGGGGGCTTGGAGACCCAGTACTTC,CASSFLAVTGGLETQYF
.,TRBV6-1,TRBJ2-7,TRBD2,TGTGCCAGCAGGGAAACCGGGGGGTACTACGAGCAGTACTTC,CASRETGGYYEQYF
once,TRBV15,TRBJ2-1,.,TGTGCCACCAGCAGGGACCGAGTGAATGAGCAGTTCTTC,CATSRDRVNEQFF
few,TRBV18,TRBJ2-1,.,TGTGCCAGCTCAGTCACAGGGAGTACTGAGCAGTTCTTC,CASSVTGSTEQFF
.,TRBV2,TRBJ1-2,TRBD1,TGTGCCAGCAGTGGGGACAGGGGGCAATATGGCTACACCTTC,CASSGDRGQYGYTF
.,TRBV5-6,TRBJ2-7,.,TGTGCCAGCAGCATTAGCGGATCCTACGAGCAGTACTTC,CASSISGSYEQYF
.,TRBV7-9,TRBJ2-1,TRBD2,TGTGCCAGCAGCGAGTCTAGCGGGAAATCCTACAATGAGCAGTTCTTC,CASSESSGKSYNEQFF
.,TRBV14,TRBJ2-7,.,TGTGCCAGCAGCCAAGGGCTAGGAGCTACTGTGGAGCAGTACTTC,CASSQGLGATVEQYF
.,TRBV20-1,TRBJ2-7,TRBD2,TGCAGCGGGACTAGCGTCGACGAGCAGTACTTC,CSGTSVDEQYF
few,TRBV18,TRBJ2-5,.,TGTGCCAGCTCACCCTCTCGAGAGACCCAGTACTTC,CASSPSRETQYF
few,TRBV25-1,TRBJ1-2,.,TGTGCCAGCAGTGAATACAACAGGGACTCTGGCTACACCTTC,CASSEYNRDSGYTF
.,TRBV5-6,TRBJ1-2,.,TGTGCCAGCAGCTTGAATCGGGACATCTACACCTTC,CASSLNRDIYTF
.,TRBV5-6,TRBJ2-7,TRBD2,TGTGCCAGCAGGCGGCTACCCTTTAGCGGGAAGTCCTACGAGCAGTACTTC,CASRRLPFSGKSYEQYF
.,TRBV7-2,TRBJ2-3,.,TGTGCCAGCAGCTTGTCGGGACTTGACACAGATACGCAGTATTTT,CASSLSGLDTDTQYF
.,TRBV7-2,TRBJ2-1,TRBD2,TGTGCCAGCAGCCGACTAGCGGGAAACAATGAGCAGTTCTTC,CASSRLAGNNEQFF
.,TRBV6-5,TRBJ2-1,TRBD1,TGTGCCAGCAGTTACGTTGGACAGGGTGAGAATGAGCAGTTCTTC,CASSYVGQGENEQFF
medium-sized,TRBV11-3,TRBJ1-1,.,TGTGCCAGCAGCCCCTTGAACACTGAAGCTTTCTTT,CASSPLNTEAFF
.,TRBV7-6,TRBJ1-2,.,TGTGCCAGCAGCTTAGGTGGGCGTGATTCGGGCTATGGCTACACCTTC,CASSLGGRDSGYGYTF
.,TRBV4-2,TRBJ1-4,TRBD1,TGTGCCAGCAGCCAAGGATCGGGACAGGGCCGGAAACTGTTTTTT,CASSQGSGQGRKLFF
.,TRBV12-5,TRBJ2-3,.,TGTGCTAGTGGTTATCGACAGAGCACAGATACGCAGTATTTT,CASGYRQSTDTQYF
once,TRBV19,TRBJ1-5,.,TGTGCCAGTAGTATATCGTGGGGGAATCAGCCCCAGCATTTT,CASSISWGNQPQHF
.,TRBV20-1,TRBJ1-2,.,TGCAGTGCTGGAGGGGGGGCCGGCTACACCTTC,CSAGGGAGYTF
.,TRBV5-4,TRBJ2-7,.,TGTGCCAGCAGCTCACTGAGCGTCTCCCGGTCTTACGAGCAGTACTTC,CASSSLSVSRSYEQYF
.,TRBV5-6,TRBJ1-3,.,TGTGCCAGCAGCTTGTCAATCTCTGGAAACACCATATATTTT,CASSLSISGNTIYF
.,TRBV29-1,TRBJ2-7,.,TGCAGTGCTGTTTGGACCGTAAACTACGAGCAGTACTTC,CSAVWTVNYEQYF
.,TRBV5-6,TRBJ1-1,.,TGTGCCAGCAGCTTTTCAGGGAACACTGAAGCTTTCTTT,CASSFSGNTEAFF
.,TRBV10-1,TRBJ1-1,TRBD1,TGCGCCAGCAGTGAGTCGGGACAGGGGGATCGCGCTTTCTTT,CASSESGQGDRAFF
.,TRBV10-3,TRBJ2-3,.,TGTGCCATCAGTGACGTCGGAGTCAGCACAGATACGCAGTATTTT,CAISDVGVSTDTQYF
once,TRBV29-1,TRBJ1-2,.,TGCAGCGTTGAAATTGGGGCTGCCCGGTCTAAGGGCTACACCTTC,CSVEIGAARSKGYTF
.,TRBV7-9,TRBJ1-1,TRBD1,TGTGCCAGCAGACAGGGGGTAAACACTGAAGCTTTCTTT,CASRQGVNTEAFF
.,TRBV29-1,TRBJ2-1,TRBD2,TGCAGCGTTGCCGGGACTATGAACAATGAGCAGTTCTTC,CSVAGTMNNEQFF
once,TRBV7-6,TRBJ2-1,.,TGTGCCAGCAGTTCCCAGGAATACAATGAGCAGTTCTTC,CASSSQEYNEQFF
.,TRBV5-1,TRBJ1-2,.,TGCGCCAGCAGCCCCGGGGGGGGAAGCTATGGCTACACCTTC,CASSPGGGSYGYTF
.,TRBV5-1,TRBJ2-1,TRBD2,TGCGCCAGCAGCTTAACTAGCGGGGGTTCCTACAATGAGCAGTTCTTC,CASSLTSGGSYNEQFF
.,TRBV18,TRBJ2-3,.,TGTGCCAGCTCCGCCCGGGGGCTAGGATCTAATACGCAGTATTTT,CASSARGLGSNTQYF
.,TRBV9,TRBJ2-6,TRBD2,TGTGCCAGCAGCGCCACCCTCAGCGGGAGTAGTGTTGGGGCCAACGTCCTGACTTTC,CASSATLSGSSVGANVLTF